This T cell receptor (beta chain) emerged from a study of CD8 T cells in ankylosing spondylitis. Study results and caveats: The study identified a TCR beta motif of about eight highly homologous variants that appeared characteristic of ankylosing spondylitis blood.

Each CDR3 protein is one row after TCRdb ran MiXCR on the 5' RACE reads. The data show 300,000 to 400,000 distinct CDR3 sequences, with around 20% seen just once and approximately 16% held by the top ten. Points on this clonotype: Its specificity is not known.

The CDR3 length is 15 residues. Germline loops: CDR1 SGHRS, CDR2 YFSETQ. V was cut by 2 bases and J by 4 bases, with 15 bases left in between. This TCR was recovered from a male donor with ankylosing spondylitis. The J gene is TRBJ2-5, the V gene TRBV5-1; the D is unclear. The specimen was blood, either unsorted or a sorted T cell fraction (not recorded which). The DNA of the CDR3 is TGCGCCAGCAGCTTACGGCGGACCCCCCCAGAGACCCAGTACTTC. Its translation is CASSLRRTPPETQYF.